This T cell receptor beta chain was sequenced for a study of cytomegalovirus exposure and HLA in healthy donors. A note on this clone: The antigen is unknown.

CDR1 is PRHDT and CDR2 is FYEKMQ in the germline V gene (reference sequence). The CDR3 sequence is 14 residues long. Trimming left V 2 bases short and J 2 bases short, with 9 bases between. There were likely unrecorded immune exposures, though donors were nominally healthy when sampled. A multiplex PCR was run with 60 Vbeta primers and 13 Jbeta primers. Only in-frame clones appear in the TCRdb table, and some are missing; sequencing was by immunoSEQ multiplex PCR. The sample records some 140,000 clones, roughly 77% being singletons. General study points: Roughly uniform sequencing depth across donors was assumed, possibly incorrectly.

Sequencing input: PBMCs. This sequence joins TRBV13 and TRBJ1-2; no clear D. The receptor was derived from a female donor in good health and CMV-seronegative. CDR3 region: CASSLYKRNYGYTF. CDR3 in DNA: TGTGCCAGCAGCTTATATAAACGGAACTATGGCTACACCTTC.